The 25 T cell receptor beta chains below all came from one sample that was sequenced in a study of T cells after yellow fever vaccination. A single record per CDR3 protein comes from TCRdb applying MiXCR to the 5' RACE reads. The repertoire consists of 200,000 to 300,000 distinct CDR3 sequences, with 13% occurring once and the leading ten covering approximately 0.49%. The sequenced sample was CD4+ T cells sorted from PBMCs, obtained 45 days after the yellow fever booster vaccination. These receptors were collected from a man aged 25-45 years who received the YFV17D yellow fever vaccine.

This clonotype has only a few counts. The gene calls are TRBV7-3 and TRBJ2-1; the match to TRBD2 covers 10 bases. This CDR3 has 17 residues. V dropped 2 bases and J dropped 4; count of bases not matched to a gene: 8. Per the germline V gene, CDR1 is SGHTA and CDR2 is FQGTGA. The CDR3 nucleotides are TGTGCCAGCAGCTTAGCTCTGGGACTAGCGCCTTACAATGAGCAGTTCTTC. It codes for CASSLALGLAPYNEQFF.

In this sample, this clonotype turned up many times. This chain uses TRBV9 with TRBJ2-1; 11 nucleotides line up with TRBD2. The V gene end was trimmed by 0 bases and the J gene end by 5 bases; junction bases not matched to a gene: 1. CDR3 size: 15 residues. The germline gives CDR1 SGDLS, CDR2 YYNGEE. The chain's CDR3 is CASSVVAGGDNEQFF. The CDR3 DNA sequence: TGTGCCAGCAGCGTAGTAGCGGGAGGGGACAATGAGCAGTTCTTC.

This clonotype was counted between two and nine times. The J gene is TRBJ2-5, the V gene TRBV6-1; TRBD1 agrees at 7 bases. Germline CDR1 is MNHNS and CDR2 is SASEGT. Unmatched junction bases numbered 8, after V lost 6 bases and J lost 1 base. The CDR3 contains 15 residues. The CDR3 region has the DNA TGTGCCAGCAGGCGAAAGACAGGGCCCCAAGAGACCCAGTACTTC. Amino acids: CASRRKTGPQETQYF.

This chain joins TRBV3-1 and TRBJ2-4, with a possible D match to TRBD2 (7 bases). CDR3 length: 14 amino acids. CDR1 LGHDT and CDR2 YNNKEL come from the germline V gene (reference sequence). V gave up 4 bases and J gave up 8 bases, with 15 bases separating them. The CDR3: CASSRIGEGDIQYF. The CDR3 DNA reads as TGTGCCAGCAGCCGGATAGGGGAGGGGGACATTCAGTACTTC.

The CDR3 DNA follows: TGTGCCAGCACCCCGGACTTGACTTTCTCCTACGAGCAGTACTTC. It encodes CASTPDLTFSYEQYF. The chain recombines TRBV6-1 with TRBJ2-7; D perhaps matches TRBD2 (5 bases). V was shortened by 7 bases and J by 0 bases, with 16 bases between the two germline ends. The CDR3 is 15 amino acids. Germline V gene sequence: CDR1 MNHNS, CDR2 SASEGT.

A few counts support this clonotype. The chain recombines TRBV6-5 with TRBJ2-3; D call uncertain. V lost 0 bases and J lost 5, with 6 bases in between. The V gene's germline CDR1 is MNHEY and CDR2 SVGAGI. The CDR3 has 13 amino acids. The CDR3 DNA follows: TGTGCCAGCAGTTACTCGCGTGGAGATACGCAGTATTTT. It encodes CASSYSRGDTQYF.

This chain uses TRBV15 with TRBJ2-1, with 8 bases that match TRBD2. Losses at the gene ends were 0 bases for V and 9 bases for J; bases not matched to a gene: 4. This CDR3 is 14 amino acids long. Per germline, CDR1 LNHNV and CDR2 YYDKDF (reference sequence). The CDR3 coding sequence is TGTGCCACCAGCAGAGAGGCCGGGGGGGGTGAGCAGTTCTTC. This gives the protein CATSREAGGGEQFF.

This clonotype was found a few times. V and J are TRBV5-1 and TRBJ2-5; D may correspond to TRBD1 or TRBD2 (7 bases each). Germline V gene sequence: CDR1 SGHRS, CDR2 YFSETQ. Trimming cost V 4 bases and J 1 base, with 23 bases left between them. The CDR3 length is 18 residues. The CDR3 here is CASSPMRGRGQLQETQYF. CDR3 DNA: TGCGCCAGCAGCCCGATGCGAGGGAGGGGACAGCTCCAAGAGACCCAGTACTTC.

In this sample, this clonotype turned up many times. The rearrangement joins TRBV29-1 to TRBJ2-5, with D uncertain. CDR1 SQVTM and CDR2 ANQGSEA come from the germline V gene. Trimming took off 4 bases at V and 4 bases at J, with 10 bases between the two ends. The CDR3 contains 12 residues. The CDR3: CSVGLASETQYF. The CDR3 nucleotides are TGCAGCGTTGGACTGGCTTCAGAGACCCAGTACTTC. Using reference TRBV29-1 and TRBJ2-5 for the parts outside the CDR3, the full variable domain is SAVISQKPSRDICQRGTSLTIQCQVDSQVTMMFWYRQQPGQSLTLIATANQGSEATYESGFVIDKFPISRPNLTFSTLTVSNMSPEDSSIYLCSVGLASETQYFGPGTRLLVL.

The chain uses TRBV20-1 and TRBJ2-5; a possible D gene is TRBD1 (5 bases). The germline V gene has CDR1 DFQATT and CDR2 SNEGSKA (reference sequence). The CDR3 loop spans 13 amino acids. Trimming pared 6 bases from V and 4 bases from J, leaving 15 bases between. CDR3 loop: CSAHDSFGETQYF. In DNA, the CDR3 is TGCAGTGCACACGACAGCTTCGGAGAGACCCAGTACTTC.

The sample holds many counts of this clonotype. The chain recombines TRBV2 with TRBJ2-2; D unresolved. The CDR3 has 11 amino acids. V lost 6 bases and J 4 bases, leaving 3 bases between the germline ends. The germline V gene has CDR1 SNHLY and CDR2 FYNNEI. Here the CDR3 reads CASRRTGELFF. CDR3 bases: TGTGCCAGCAGACGCACCGGGGAGCTGTTTTTT.

A remark on this clonotype: A read error may be the cause here, since a much bigger clone is one base away. The genes are TRBV29-1 and TRBJ2-5, with TRBD2 matching over 7 bases. Germline lookup yields CDR1 SQVTM and CDR2 ANQGSEA. The CDR3 has 12 residues. Here the CDR3 DNA reads TGCAGACCAGAGCGGGACCATGAGACCCAGTACTTC. Its protein product is CRPERDHETQYF. Full variable domain (rest looked up from reference TRBV29-1 and TRBJ2-5): SAVISQKPSRDICQRGTSLTIQCQVDSQVTMMFWYRQQPGQSLTLIATANQGSEATYESGFVIDKFPISRPNLTFSTLTVSNMSPEDSSIYLCRPERDHETQYFGPGTRLLVL.

This clonotype was observed at least ten times. The gene calls are TRBV12-5 and TRBJ2-1, with D tentatively TRBD2 (6 bases). This CDR3 is built from 15 residues. V was pared by 0 bases and J by 3 bases, with 9 bases between. From germline, CDR1 is LGHNT and CDR2 FRNRAP. CDR3 nucleotides: TGTGCTAGTGGTTTGGTACTGGGAGGCTACAATGAGCAGTTCTTC. It is translated as CASGLVLGGYNEQFF.

This clonotype was counted many times. The chain couples TRBV5-6 to TRBJ1-2; TRBD1 matches at 8 bases. The V and J ends lost 0 bases and 8 bases, in that order; junction bases with no gene match: 9. CDR3 size: 15 residues. The V gene's germline CDR1 is SGHDT and CDR2 YYEEEE. For the CDR3, the DNA is TGTGCCAGCAGCTTGGTGACAGGGGCCTTGGAGGGCTACACCTTC. Encoded protein: CASSLVTGALEGYTF.

V and J are TRBV10-1 and TRBJ2-1; the match to TRBD2 covers 8 bases. CDR1 is WNHNN and CDR2 is SYGVQD in the germline V gene (reference sequence). J gave up 10 bases and V 2 bases, and 7 bases lay outside the gene matches. CDR3 length: 14 amino acids. CDR3: CASSERREGREQFF. In DNA, the CDR3 is TGCGCCAGCAGTGAGAGACGGGAGGGGAGGGAGCAGTTCTTC.

This clonotype came up a few times. The J gene is TRBJ1-5, the V gene TRBV28, with TRBD1 matching 9 bases. V was pared by 5 bases and J by 6 bases, with 11 bases of the junction left unmatched. Germline values: CDR1 MDHEN, CDR2 SYDVKM. The CDR3 length is 16 residues. Here the CDR3 reads CASSPQDRGNFQPQHF. CDR3 nucleotide sequence: TGTGCCAGCAGTCCCCAGGACAGGGGTAATTTTCAGCCCCAGCATTTT.

This clonotype was found a few times. V gene TRBV20-1 combines with J gene TRBJ1-1; TRBD1 might be the D (5 bases). CDR3 length: 15 amino acids. The V end lost 6 bases, the J end lost 1 base, and 18 bases lay between the germline ends. The germline V gene has CDR1 DFQATT and CDR2 SNEGSKA (reference sequence). The CDR3 nucleotides read TGCAGTGCACAGTACATGGGACGGAAGAACACTGAAGCTTTCTTT. Translated: CSAQYMGRKNTEAFF.

This clonotype was counted between two and nine times. The V call is TRBV20-1, the J call TRBJ2-7; D possibly matches TRBD1 or TRBD2 (6 bases each). Germline values: CDR1 DFQATT, CDR2 SNEGSKA (reference sequence). The CDR3 sequence is 14 residues long. V was clipped by 5 bases and J by 2 bases, with 16 bases between them. The CDR3 protein is CSAGLQGTAYEQYF. CDR3 nucleotide sequence: TGCAGTGCTGGACTACAGGGAACCGCCTACGAGCAGTACTTC.

The chain is built from TRBV5-4 and TRBJ2-1; D gene unclear. The germline gives CDR1 SGHNT, CDR2 YYREEE (reference sequence). The V and J ends lost 0 bases and 8 bases respectively, with 6 bases between them. The CDR3 totals 12 residues. The CDR3 sequence: CASSLVEHEQFF. DNA of the CDR3: TGTGCCAGCAGCTTGGTGGAGCATGAGCAGTTCTTC.

In regard to this clonotype: A read error may account for a junction end that differs from germline. The chain has TRBV28 and TRBJ2-7, with D uncertain. Germline V CDR1 and CDR2: MDHEN, SYDVKM. The CDR3 spans 11 residues. The CDR3 nucleotides read TGTGCCAGCAGCCTCTCCTACGATCAGTACTTC. Translating it yields CASSLSYDQYF. The full variable domain, its missing parts supplied by reference TRBV28 and TRBJ2-7, is DVKVTQSSRYLVKRTGEKVFLECVQDMDHENMFWYRQDPGLGLRLIYFSYDVKMKEKGDIPEGYSVSREKKERFSLILESASTNQTSMYLCASSLSYDQYFGPGTRLTVT.

The chain employs TRBV20-1 and TRBJ2-1; 13 nucleotides agree with TRBD2. The trim removed 1 base at V and 6 bases at J, leaving 9 bases unmatched. Germline values: CDR1 DFQATT, CDR2 SNEGSKA (reference sequence). The CDR3 sequence is 17 residues long. Here the CDR3 reads CSARATSGRAYSNEQFF. The CDR3 DNA sequence: TGCAGTGCTAGAGCAACTAGCGGGAGGGCCTATAGCAATGAGCAGTTCTTC.

A word on this clonotype: One base away lies a much larger clone, so this may be a sequencing read error. This is likely a read error, given that the CDR3 carries no conserved phenylalanine or tryptophan at its end. This chain uses TRBV20-1 with TRBJ2-1; D is perhaps TRBD2 (6 bases). CDR1 is DFQATT, CDR2 SNEGSKA, per germline (reference sequence). The V gene lost 0 bases and the J gene lost 4 bases, with 16 bases spanning the gap. The CDR3 extends over 16 amino acids. CDR3 loop: CSARDRSGALYNEQFY. The CDR3 DNA reads as TGCAGTGCTAGAGATCGATCGGGAGCCTTATACAATGAGCAGTTCTAC.

V is TRBV20-1 and J is TRBJ2-3; 11 positions match TRBD2. J lost 4 bases, V lost 4 bases, and 10 bases had no gene match. Germline lookup yields CDR1 DFQATT and CDR2 SNEGSKA (reference sequence). The CDR3 contains 16 residues. The CDR3 coding sequence is TGCAGTGCTAAAAAGACTAGCGGGATTCCCCCAGATACGCAGTATTTT. Translated: CSAKKTSGIPPDTQYF.

This clonotype was found many times. V usage is TRBV29-1 and J usage is TRBJ2-1; 14 bases are a match to TRBD2. This CDR3 has 16 amino acids. The trim removed 4 bases at V and 6 bases at J, leaving 8 bases unmatched. Germline CDR1 reads SQVTM; CDR2 reads ANQGSEA. The DNA for the CDR3 is TGCAGCGTTGTGGGGCGACTAGCGGGAGGGTTCAATGAGCAGTTCTTC. It specifies CSVVGRLAGGFNEQFF.

This clonotype was detected only once. The V gene is TRBV24-1, the J gene TRBJ2-1, with unresolved D. The CDR3 is 11 amino acids. V gave up 1 base and J gave up 9 bases, with 3 bases separating them. Germline lookup yields CDR1 KGHDR and CDR2 SFDVKD. CDR3 protein: CATSDFGEQFF. DNA for the CDR3: TGTGCCACCAGTGATTTTGGTGAGCAGTTCTTC.